Sequencing of this T cell receptor (beta chain) was carried out in a study of shared clonotypes between healthy human individuals. This CDR3 comprises 16 residues. CDR1 and CDR2 from the germline V gene are SGHRS and YFSETQ. V was clipped by 9 bases and J by 3 bases, with 22 bases between them. Clones were sequenced by immunoSEQ multiplex PCR, and TCRdb holds only the in-frame ones, with some missing. The sample consists of about 120,000 clones, 65% to 75% of them appearing once. The source material was memory CD8+ T cells sorted from blood. The subset was: CD45RO+ cells pooled with CCR7-negative TemRA cells. The clonotype originates from a woman aged 25 to 39 in good health. The rearrangement links TRBV5-1 to TRBJ1-5, with a possible D match to TRBD1 (6 bases). CDR3 DNA: TGCGCCAACGTGCCCCCCCACAGGGTTAACAATCAGCCCCAGCATTTT. Protein: CANVPPHRVNNQPQHF.